This is a list of T cell receptor beta chains from one sample in a study of T cells after yellow fever vaccination. TCRdb re-called the 5' RACE reads through MiXCR, storing one row per CDR3 protein. This table has nearly 300,000 distinct CDR3 sequences, approximately 10% appearing once. Sequenced here: CD4+ T cells sorted from PBMCs, sampled 5 days after the yellow fever booster vaccination. The source of these receptors is a man younger than 35 who received the YFV17D yellow fever vaccine. CDR3s leave out the opening cysteine and the closing phenylalanine or tryptophan.

v_gene: TRBV24-1
j_gene: TRBJ2-3
CDR3aa: ATSDKTGNTDTQY

v_gene: TRBV7-2
j_gene: TRBJ2-3
CDR3aa: ASSLAQGRGPTDTQY

v_gene: TRBV5-8
j_gene: TRBJ2-5
CDR3aa: ASSRLGASGETQY

v_gene: TRBV3-1
j_gene: TRBJ2-2
CDR3aa: ASRRIENTGELF

v_gene: TRBV18
j_gene: TRBJ2-3
CDR3aa: ASSPRLAGGDTQY

v_gene: TRBV30
j_gene: TRBJ2-7
CDR3aa: AWSRLVDEQY

v_gene: TRBV4-3
j_gene: TRBJ2-5
CDR3aa: ASSQEFLMSPQETQY

v_gene: TRBV5-1
j_gene: TRBJ1-1
CDR3aa: ASSLRNSQDTEAF

v_gene: TRBV29-1
j_gene: TRBJ1-5
CDR3aa: SALEGGNQPQH

v_gene: TRBV7-3
j_gene: TRBJ2-3
CDR3aa: ASSFRGAGTDTQY

v_gene: TRBV30
j_gene: TRBJ2-3
CDR3aa: AWRGLAGPVATQY

v_gene: TRBV5-1
j_gene: TRBJ1-2
CDR3aa: ASSIPDSGGYT

v_gene: TRBV7-2
j_gene: TRBJ1-2
CDR3aa: ASSPGQSVSGGYT

v_gene: TRBV18
j_gene: TRBJ1-2
CDR3aa: ASSRLENYGYT

v_gene: TRBV18
j_gene: TRBJ2-5
CDR3aa: ASSPNPPPGETQY

v_gene: TRBV5-4
j_gene: TRBJ1-1
CDR3aa: ASSLKQGVGTEAF

v_gene: TRBV12-3/TRBV12-4
j_gene: TRBJ2-3
CDR3aa: ASSPGVPDTQY

v_gene: TRBV7-9
j_gene: TRBJ2-2
CDR3aa: ASSRDPTPGELF